This TCR beta chain was recovered during a study of identifying expanded T cells in peripheral blood. Study-wide results and limits: Across healthy donors, higher total template counts meant significantly greater two-week count variance. About 1.3 clones differed between technical replicates, versus around 16 and 19 over time.

Regarding this clone: The antigen is unknown.

During the collection period, no donor immune events like infections were recorded. Sequencing used immunoSEQ multiplex PCR; TCRdb keeps in-frame clones, though not all of them. The sample carries 70,000 to 100,000 clones, approximately 86% recorded once. The CDR3 has 13 residues. Per germline, CDR1 MNHNS and CDR2 SASEGT. Losses at the gene ends were 6 bases for V and 6 bases for J; bases not matched to a gene: 4. The sample comprised blood. The sequence was obtained from a person between 18 and 75 years old in good health. The chain couples TRBV6-1 to TRBJ1-5; 8 positions agree with TRBD1. Here the CDR3 reads CASSGTGGQPQHF. CDR3 nucleotide sequence: TGTGCCAGCAGCGGGACAGGTGGTCAGCCCCAGCATTTT.